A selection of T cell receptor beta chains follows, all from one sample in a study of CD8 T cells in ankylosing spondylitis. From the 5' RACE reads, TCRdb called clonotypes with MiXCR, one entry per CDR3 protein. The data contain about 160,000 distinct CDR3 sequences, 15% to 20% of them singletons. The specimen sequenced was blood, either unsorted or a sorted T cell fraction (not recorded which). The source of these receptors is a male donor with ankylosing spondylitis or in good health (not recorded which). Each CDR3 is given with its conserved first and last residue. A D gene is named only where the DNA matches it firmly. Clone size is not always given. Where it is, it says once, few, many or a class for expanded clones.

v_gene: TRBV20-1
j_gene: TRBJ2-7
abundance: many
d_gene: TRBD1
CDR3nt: TGCAGTGCCCTGGACAGGGGACACGAGCAGTACTTC
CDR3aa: CSALDRGHEQYF

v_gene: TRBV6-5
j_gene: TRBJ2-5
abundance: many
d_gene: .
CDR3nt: TGTGCCAGCAGAGGATCGGGGGAGACCCAGTACTTC
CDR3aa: CASRGSGETQYF

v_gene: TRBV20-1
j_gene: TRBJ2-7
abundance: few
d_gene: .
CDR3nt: TGCAGTGCTAGAGGCTTTACCTACGAGCAGTACTTC
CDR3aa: CSARGFTYEQYF

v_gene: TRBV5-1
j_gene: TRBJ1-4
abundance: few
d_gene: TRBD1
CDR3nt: TGCGCCAGCAGCCCCCCGGGACAGGGCGGTGAAAAACTGTTTTTT
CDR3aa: CASSPPGQGGEKLFF

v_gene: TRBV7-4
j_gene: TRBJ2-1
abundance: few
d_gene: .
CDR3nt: TGTGCCAGCAGCCCCTACGGAGCAAGGTCCTACAATGAGCAGTTCTTC
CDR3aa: CASSPYGARSYNEQFF

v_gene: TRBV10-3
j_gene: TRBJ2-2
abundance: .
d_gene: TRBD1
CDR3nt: TGTGCCATCAGACCCGGGACAGGGGCGAACACCGGGGAGCTGTTTTTT
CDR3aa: CAIRPGTGANTGELFF

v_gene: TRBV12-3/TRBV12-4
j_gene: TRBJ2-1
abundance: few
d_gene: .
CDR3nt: TGTGCCAGCATTACTAGCAACGATGAGCAGTTCTTC
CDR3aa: CASITSNDEQFF

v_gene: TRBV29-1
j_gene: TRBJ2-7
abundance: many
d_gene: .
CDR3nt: TGCAGCGTTTACGACTCCCCTAGCCGAAACTACGAGCAGTACTTC
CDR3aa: CSVYDSPSRNYEQYF

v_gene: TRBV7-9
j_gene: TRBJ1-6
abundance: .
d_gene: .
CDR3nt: TGTGCCGCGGGGGGAAATAATTCACCCCTCCACTTT
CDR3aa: CAAGGNNSPLHF

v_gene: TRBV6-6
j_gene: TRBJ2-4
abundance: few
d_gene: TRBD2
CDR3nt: TGTGCCAGCAGTGATAGACTAGCGGGAGGGCCGAGGGGAAACATTCAGTACTTC
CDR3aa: CASSDRLAGGPRGNIQYF

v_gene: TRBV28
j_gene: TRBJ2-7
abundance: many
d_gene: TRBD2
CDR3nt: TGTGCCAGCAACGGCGGGAGTTACGAGCAGTACTTC
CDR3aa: CASNGGSYEQYF

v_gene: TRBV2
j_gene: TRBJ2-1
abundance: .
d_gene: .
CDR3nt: TGTGCCAGCAGTGAATCCAGGTCGGGATACAATGAGCAGTTCTTC
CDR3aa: CASSESRSGYNEQFF

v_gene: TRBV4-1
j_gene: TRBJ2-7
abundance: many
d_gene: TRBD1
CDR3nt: TGCGCCAGCAGCCTTTTAGGGACAGGGGTCTACGAGCAGTACTTC
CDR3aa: CASSLLGTGVYEQYF

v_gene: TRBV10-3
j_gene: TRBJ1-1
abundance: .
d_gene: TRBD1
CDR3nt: TGTGCCATCAGTGACCGGGACAGGGGGACTGAAGCTTTCTTT
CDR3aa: CAISDRDRGTEAFF

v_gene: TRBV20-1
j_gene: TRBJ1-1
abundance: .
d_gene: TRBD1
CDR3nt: TGCAGTGCTCCTAAGGGGGCGGGAAGGAACACTGAAGCTTTCTTT
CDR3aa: CSAPKGAGRNTEAFF

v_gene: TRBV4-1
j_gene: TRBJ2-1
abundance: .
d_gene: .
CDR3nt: TGCGCCAGCAGCCATGCGTCGGACTCATACAATGAGCAGTTCTTC
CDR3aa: CASSHASDSYNEQFF

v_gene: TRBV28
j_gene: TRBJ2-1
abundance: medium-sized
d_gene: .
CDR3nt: TGTGCCAGCAGTCTAGAACTCGAGCAGTTCTTC
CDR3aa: CASSLELEQFF

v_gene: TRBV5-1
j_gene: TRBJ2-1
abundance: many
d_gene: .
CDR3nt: TGCGCCAGCAGCTTGGAGGCTAACTCCTACAATGAGCAGTTCTTC
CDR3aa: CASSLEANSYNEQFF

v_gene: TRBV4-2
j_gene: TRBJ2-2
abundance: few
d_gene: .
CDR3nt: TGTGCCAGCAGCCAGAGGGCGGGTTATAGCACCGGGGAGCTGTTTTTT
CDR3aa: CASSQRAGYSTGELFF

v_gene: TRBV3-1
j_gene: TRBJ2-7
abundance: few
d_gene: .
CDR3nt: TGTGCCAGCAGCCCCCGGTCCGCCTACGAGCAGTACTTC
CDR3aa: CASSPRSAYEQYF

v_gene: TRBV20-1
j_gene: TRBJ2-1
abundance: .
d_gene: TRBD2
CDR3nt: TGCAGTGGGGGGGGAGCCGGAAAGGAGCAGTTCTTC
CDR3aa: CSGGGAGKEQFF

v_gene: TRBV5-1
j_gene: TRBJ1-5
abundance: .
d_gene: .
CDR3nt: TGCGCCAGCAGCTTGGACTTAGGTGAGCCCCAGCATTTT
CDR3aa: CASSLDLGEPQHF

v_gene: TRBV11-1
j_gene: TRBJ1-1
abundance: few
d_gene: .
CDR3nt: TGTGCCAGCAGCTTAGGGGGGAGGTTAGCGATGAGGGTCGGCTCTGAAGCTTTCTTT
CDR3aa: CASSLGGRLAMRVGSEAFF

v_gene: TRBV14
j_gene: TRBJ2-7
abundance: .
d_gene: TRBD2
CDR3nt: TGTGCCAGCAGCCATGAGGGACTAGCGGGGTTCTACGAGCAGTACTTC
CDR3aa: CASSHEGLAGFYEQYF

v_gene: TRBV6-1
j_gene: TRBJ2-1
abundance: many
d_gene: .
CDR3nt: TGTGCCAGCAGTCCCTCTTTGTTGAATGAGCAGTTCTTC
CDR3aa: CASSPSLLNEQFF